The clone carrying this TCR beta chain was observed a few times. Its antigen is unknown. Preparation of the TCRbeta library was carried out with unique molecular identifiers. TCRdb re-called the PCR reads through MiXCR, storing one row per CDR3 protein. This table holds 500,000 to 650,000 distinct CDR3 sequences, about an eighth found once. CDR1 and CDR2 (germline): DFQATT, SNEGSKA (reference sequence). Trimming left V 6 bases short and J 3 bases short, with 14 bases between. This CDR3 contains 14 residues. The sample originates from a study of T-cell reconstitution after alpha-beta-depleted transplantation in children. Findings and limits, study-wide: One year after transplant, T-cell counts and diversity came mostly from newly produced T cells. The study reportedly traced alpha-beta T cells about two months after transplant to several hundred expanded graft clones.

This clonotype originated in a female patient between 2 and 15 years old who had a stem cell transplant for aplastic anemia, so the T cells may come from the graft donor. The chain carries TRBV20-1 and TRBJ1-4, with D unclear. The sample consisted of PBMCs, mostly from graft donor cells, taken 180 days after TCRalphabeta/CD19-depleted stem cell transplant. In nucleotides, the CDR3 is TGCAGTGCACTCAAAGGTGATGCTAATGAAAAACTGTTTTTT. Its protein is CSALKGDANEKLFF.